This TCR beta chain derives from a study of glioma-infiltrating T cells. This clonotype was seen at least ten times. What it recognizes is unknown. This may stem from a read error, because a much larger clone lies one nucleotide away. This CDR3 region has 11 residues. Germline CDR1 and CDR2: DFQATT and SNEGSKA (reference sequence). V dropped 5 bases and J dropped 3 bases, with 8 bases sitting between them. Findings of the study overall: Tissue-blood divergence was below expectation in non-neoplastic patients, above in gliomas. Very few CDR3 sequences were shared between tissue and blood.

Amplification of TCR alpha and beta CDR3 regions from RNA used iRepertoire nested multiplex PCR. Input was about 85-450 ng of tissue mRNA or PBMC total RNA. MiXCR was run by TCRdb on the multiplex PCR reads, yielding one entry per CDR3 protein. The table includes approximately 100,000 distinct CDR3 sequences, about 30% detected once. The genes are TRBV20-1 and TRBJ2-7; possible D gene TRBD2, 5 bases. Sequenced material: glioma tissue, nonneoplastic brain tissue, or PBMCs (not recorded which). This receptor was taken from a human donor with low-grade glioma or glioblastoma, undergoing nonglioma brain surgery, or in good health (not recorded which). The CDR3 DNA sequence: TGCAGTGCTGGTGGAGGCTACGAGCAGTACTTC. Translation gives CSAGGGYEQYF.